Shown below are 2 T cell receptor beta chains from a single sample sequenced in a study of blood T cell repertoires in COVID-19. Profiling relied on immunoSEQ multiplex PCR, and the TCRdb table lists in-frame clones only, not all of them. The sample yields 380,000 or so clones, approximately 88% seen once. The material sequenced was peripheral blood. These receptors originate from a middle-aged man with acute or convalescent COVID-19.

V and J are TRBV18 and TRBJ1-2; 7 bases are shared with TRBD1. The CDR3 is made up of 13 amino acids. Germline-derived CDR1 and CDR2 are KGHSH and LQKENI. V was pared by 6 bases and J by 4 bases, with 5 bases of the junction left unmatched. In DNA form, the CDR3 reads TGTGCCAGCTCTCGTAGGGACAGCTATGGCTACACCTTC. Amino acids: CASSRRDSYGYTF.

The gene calls are TRBV10-3 and TRBJ2-7, with D possibly matching TRBD1 (6 bases). The ends were cut back, 2 bases at V and 1 base at J, with 9 bases in the middle. The length of the CDR3 is 14 residues. Germline V CDR1 and CDR2: ENHRY, SYGVKD. CDR3 residues: CAISENRASYEQYF. As DNA, the CDR3 is TGTGCCATCAGTGAGAACAGGGCATCCTACGAGCAGTACTTC.